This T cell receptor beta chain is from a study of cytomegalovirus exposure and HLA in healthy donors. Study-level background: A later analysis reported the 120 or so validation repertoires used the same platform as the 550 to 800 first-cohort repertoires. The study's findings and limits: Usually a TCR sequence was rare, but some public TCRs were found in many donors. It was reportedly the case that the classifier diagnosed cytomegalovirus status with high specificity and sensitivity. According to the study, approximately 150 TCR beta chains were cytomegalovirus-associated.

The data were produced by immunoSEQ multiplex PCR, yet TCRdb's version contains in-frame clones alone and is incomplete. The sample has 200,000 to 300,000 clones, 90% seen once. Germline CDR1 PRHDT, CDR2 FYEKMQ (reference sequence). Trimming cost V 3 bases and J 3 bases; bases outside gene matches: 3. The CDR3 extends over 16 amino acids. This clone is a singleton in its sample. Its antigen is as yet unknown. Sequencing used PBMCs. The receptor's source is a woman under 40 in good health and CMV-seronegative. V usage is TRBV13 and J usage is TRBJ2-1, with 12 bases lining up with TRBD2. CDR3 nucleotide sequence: TGTGCCAGCAGCTTGACTAGCGGGAGTCGCTACAATGAGCAGTTCTTC. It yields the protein CASSLTSGSRYNEQFF. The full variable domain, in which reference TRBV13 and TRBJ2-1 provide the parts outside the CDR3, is AAGVIQSPRHLIKEKRETATLKCYPIPRHDTVYWYQQGPGQDPQFLISFYEKMQSDKGSIPDRFSAQQFSDYHSELNMSSLELGDSALYFCASSLTSGSRYNEQFFGPGTRLTVL.